Below, 21 T cell receptor beta chains from the same sample are listed, as sequenced in a study of CD8+CD57+ T cells in acquired aplastic anemia. Genomic DNA, serving as template, underwent TCR beta VDJ and CDR3 profiling. TCRdb re-called the reads with MiXCR, one entry per CDR3 protein. Of 150,000 to 200,000 distinct CDR3 sequences in the sample, less than 50% were seen once. Selection for sequencing was limited to patients who had shown CD8+CD57+ cell expansion by flow cytometry. The sample comprised sorted CD4+, CD8+, or CD8+CD57+ T cells (not recorded which) from PBMCs. Receptors originate from a human donor with aplastic anemia.

This clonotype was found many times. This chain connects TRBV6-1 to TRBJ1-6, with 9 bases lining up with TRBD1. The CDR3 length is 15 residues. CDR1 and CDR2 (germline): MNHNS, SASEGT. With 6 bases clipped from V and 6 bases from J, the junction kept 6 bases outside the gene matches. CDR3 region: CASSFGQGFNSPLHF. CDR3 DNA sequence: TGTGCCAGCAGCTTTGGACAGGGGTTTAATTCACCCCTCCACTTT.

The chain combines TRBV7-3 with TRBJ2-3, with D perhaps being TRBD1 or TRBD2 (5 bases each). The V gene's germline CDR1 is SGHTA and CDR2 FQGTGA. CDR3 length: 11 amino acids. Trimming removed 5 bases from V and 6 bases from J, with 6 bases in between. The CDR3: CASSGGDTQYF. DNA of the CDR3: TGTGCCAGCAGCGGGGGTGATACGCAGTATTTT.

This clonotype has ten or more counts. This chain links TRBV11-2 with TRBJ1-2; the match to TRBD1 covers 10 bases. Germline CDR1 reads SGHAT; CDR2 reads FQNNGV. The V gene end was trimmed by 1 base and the J gene end by 8 bases; junction bases not matched to a gene: 16. The CDR3 is made up of 18 amino acids. CDR3 nucleotides: TGTGCCAGCAGCTTAGTCCTCGGACAGGGGGGACTCCGAGGGGGCTACACCTTC. Amino acids: CASSLVLGQGGLRGGYTF.

This clonotype was seen repeatedly, ten times or more. J is TRBJ2-7 and V is TRBV25-1; 7 bases match TRBD2. From germline, CDR1 is MGHDK and CDR2 SYGVNS. The V and J ends lost 3 bases and 0 bases, in that order; junction bases with no gene match: 8. This CDR3 is built from 16 residues. CDR3 sequence reads: CASSEQAGYSSYEQYF. For the CDR3, the DNA is TGTGCCAGCAGTGAGCAAGCGGGGTACAGCTCCTACGAGCAGTACTTC.

This clonotype occurred once. The chain carries TRBV7-9 and TRBJ1-2; D perhaps matches TRBD1 (5 bases). CDR1 is SEHNR, CDR2 FQNEAQ, per germline (reference sequence). V lost 2 bases and J 8 bases, leaving 12 bases between the germline ends. The CDR3 sequence is 13 residues long. CDR3 nucleotides: TGTGCCAGCAGCTTACAAGCACAGGCCGGCTACACCTTC. Translating it yields CASSLQAQAGYTF.

The CDR3 DNA reads as TGTGCCACCAGCAGAGATAGACAGGGGACAACTAACTATGGCTACACCTTC. Its protein product is CATSRDRQGTTNYGYTF. The rearrangement uses TRBV15 and TRBJ1-2, with 8 bases identical to TRBD1. The CDR3 is 17 amino acids. In germline, CDR1 is LNHNV, CDR2 YYDKDF (reference sequence). Trimming at V came to 0 bases and at J to 0 bases, leaving 6 bases not matched to a gene.

There are many counts of this clonotype. V is TRBV6-5 and J is TRBJ2-7; D remains unclear. V was cut by 2 bases and J by 2 bases, with 13 bases left in between. In germline, CDR1 is MNHEY, CDR2 SVGAGI. CDR3 length: 15 amino acids. The CDR3 sequence: CASSYSSWVTYEQYF. Written as DNA, the CDR3 is TGTGCCAGCAGTTACAGCTCTTGGGTAACCTACGAGCAGTACTTC.

This chain uses TRBV29-1 with TRBJ2-3; D might be TRBD1 (6 bases). V dropped 4 bases and J dropped 1 base, with 15 bases sitting between them. Germline V gene data show CDR1 as SQVTM and CDR2 as ANQGSEA. There are 15 residues in the CDR3. Here the CDR3 DNA reads TGCAGCGTTGGGACCAGGGGCCGAGGCACAGATACGCAGTATTTT. Translated: CSVGTRGRGTDTQYF.

The rearrangement uses TRBV10-2 and TRBJ2-6; D tentatively fits TRBD1 or TRBD2 (5 bases each). Deletions cut 4 bases from V and 0 bases from J, with 16 bases between. The CDR3 length is 18 residues. CDR1 and CDR2 from the germline V gene are WSHSY and SAAADI. This chain's CDR3 is CASSAQGVLSSGANVLTF. As DNA, the CDR3 is TGCGCCAGCAGTGCCCAGGGAGTGCTCAGCTCTGGGGCCAACGTCCTGACTTTC.

The V call is TRBV2, the J call TRBJ2-3, with D tentatively TRBD2 (6 bases). The CDR3 is 15 residues long. Trimming took 4 bases from V and 1 from J, leaving 12 bases between them. The germline V gene has CDR1 SNHLY and CDR2 FYNNEI. Written as DNA, the CDR3 is TGTGCCAGCAGTGCCGGGAGAGTTCGCACAGATACGCAGTATTTT. Amino acid sequence: CASSAGRVRTDTQYF.

The chain is built from TRBV2 and TRBJ2-6; no reliable D call. Germline assignment: CDR1 SNHLY and CDR2 FYNNEI. Trimming removed 8 bases at V and 1 base at J, with 3 bases between. CDR3 size: 12 residues. CDR3 sequence (DNA): TGTGCCAGCCGATCTGGGGCCAACGTCCTGACTTTC. Amino acids: CASRSGANVLTF.

Regarding this clonotype: A much larger clone is a single base away; this may be a read error. This chain connects TRBV12-3 or TRBV12-4 to TRBJ1-1; maybe TRBD1 (6 bases). V lost 2 bases and J lost 5, with 15 bases in between. This CDR3 has 15 amino acids. CDR3 sequence reads: CASSLYSGEGTEAFF. CDR3 sequence (DNA): TGTGCCAGCAGTTTATATTCAGGGGAAGGGACTGAAGCTTTCTTT.

This clonotype showed up many times. V gene TRBV5-1 combines with J gene TRBJ1-2; 10 bases map to TRBD1. V shed 4 bases and J 4 bases; nucleotides not matched to a gene: 7. This CDR3 has 15 residues. Germline values: CDR1 SGHRS, CDR2 YFSETQ. In DNA, the CDR3 is TGCGCCAGCAGCGCGACAGGGGGCAGGAGCTATGGCTACACCTTC. Its translation: CASSATGGRSYGYTF.

Notes on this clonotype: The missing conserved phenylalanine or tryptophan at the end of this CDR3 makes a read error likely. CDR3 DNA sequence: TGTGCCACCAGTCCGGGGCCTGGAAACACCATATATCTT. Translation: CATSPGPGNTIYL. This chain links TRBV10-3 with TRBJ1-3; D might be TRBD1 (5 bases). The CDR3 contains 13 residues. Germline V gives CDR1 ENHRY, CDR2 SYGVKD.

This clonotype was counted at least ten times. The gene calls are TRBV5-5 and TRBJ2-3, with 9 bases lining up with TRBD1. Trimming at V came to 2 bases and at J to 5 bases, leaving 6 bases not matched to a gene. Germline CDR1 SGHKS, CDR2 YYEKEE (reference sequence). CDR3 size: 15 residues. Here the CDR3 reads CASSLGQGKVDTQYF. The DNA of the CDR3 is TGTGCCAGCAGCTTAGGACAGGGGAAGGTAGATACGCAGTATTTT.

In regard to this clonotype: With a much larger clone just one base away, this may be a read error. The J gene is TRBJ1-6, the V gene TRBV7-9; no clear D. CDR1 is SEHNR and CDR2 is FQNEAQ in the germline V gene (reference sequence). V was shortened by 6 bases and J by 6 bases, with 15 bases between the two germline ends. CDR3 length: 15 residues. The CDR3 nucleotides are TGTGCCAGCAGACCTCCGGGGATGGTTAATTCACCCCTCCACTTT. This sequence encodes CASRPPGMVNSPLHF.

The chain combines TRBV5-1 with TRBJ1-1; D not resolved. This CDR3 spans 13 amino acids. Trimming cost V 2 bases and J 3 bases, with 8 bases left between them. Germline V gene sequence: CDR1 SGHRS, CDR2 YFSETQ. The CDR3 is CASSFDMDTEAFF. CDR3 DNA sequence: TGCGCCAGCAGCTTCGACATGGACACTGAAGCTTTCTTT.

The J gene is TRBJ2-5, the V gene TRBV10-3; 8 nucleotides agree with TRBD2. Germline trimming cut 3 bases from V and 4 bases from J; bases unmatched to any gene: 10. Germline CDR1 ENHRY, CDR2 SYGVKD. The CDR3 runs to 16 residues. The CDR3 DNA follows: TGTGCCATCAGTGACCTTCCCGGGACTAGGGTAGAGACCCAGTACTTC. Its translation: CAISDLPGTRVETQYF.

This clonotype was counted ten times or more. This chain links TRBV4-3 with TRBJ2-1; 7 bases agree with TRBD2. The trim removed 3 bases at V and 10 bases at J, leaving 12 bases unmatched. Germline values: CDR1 LGHNA, CDR2 YSLEER. The CDR3 consists of 15 residues. For the CDR3, the DNA is TGCGCCAGCAGCCATGGGACTATCGGAGGGGAAGAGCAGTTCTTC. Its protein product is CASSHGTIGGEEQFF.

V and J are TRBV25-1 and TRBJ1-1; unclear D gene. This CDR3 region has 11 residues. Germline CDR1 MGHDK, CDR2 SYGVNS. Trimming stripped 6 bases from V and 5 bases from J, with 7 bases between. The DNA for the CDR3 is TGTGCCAGCAGGGACGGGACTGAAGCTTTCTTT. It yields the protein CASRDGTEAFF.

As regards this clonotype: At one boundary the junction diverges from the germline segment, which might be a read error. The rearrangement links TRBV19 to TRBJ2-5; TRBD1 is a possible D gene (6 bases). Germline-derived CDR1 and CDR2 are LNHDA and SQIVND (reference sequence). This CDR3 comprises 8 residues. The CDR3 loop is CASRPQGF. The CDR3 DNA is TGTGCCAGTAGACCTCAGGGGTTC.